These 21 T cell receptor beta chains came from one sample sequenced in a study of T cell repertoires in ileal Crohn's disease. The method was immunoSEQ multiplex PCR; TCRdb's version includes in-frame clones alone and lacks a portion of them. Of about 8,000 clones listed, roughly 85% are singletons. Noted time point: inflamed ileum from the surgical specimen. The sample was ileal tissue. Source of these receptors: an adult with Crohn's disease.

The chain is built from TRBV18 and TRBJ2-3, with a possible D match to TRBD1 (6 bases). In germline, CDR1 is KGHSH, CDR2 LQKENI. The CDR3 sequence is 14 residues long. The V and J ends lost 2 bases and 5 bases respectively, with 11 bases between them. The CDR3 loop is CASSPSRGRDTQYF. The CDR3 region has the DNA TGTGCCAGCTCACCATCCAGGGGTCGAGATACGCAGTATTTT.

This clone came up once. The rearrangement joins TRBV7-2 to TRBJ1-2; 7 bases are shared with TRBD1. With V trimmed by 8 bases and J by 4 bases, 7 bases remained unmatched. Germline V gene data show CDR1 as SGHTA and CDR2 as FQGNSA. The CDR3 has 13 residues. The CDR3 loop reads CASRDRVIYGYTF. CDR3 nucleotide sequence: TGTGCCAGCCGAGACAGGGTAATCTATGGCTACACCTTC.

The V and J genes are TRBV5-1 and TRBJ1-4; tentative D call: TRBD1 (5 bases). Between the trimmed V and J ends, which lost 2 bases and 8 bases, there was a span of 13 bases. CDR1 SGHRS and CDR2 YFSETQ come from the germline V gene. The CDR3 is made up of 14 amino acids. The CDR3 here is CASSLGQGREKLFF. The CDR3 coding sequence is TGCGCCAGCAGCTTAGGGCAGGGAAGGGAAAAACTGTTTTTT.

The V gene is TRBV6-5, the J gene TRBJ1-4; D is unresolved. CDR3 length equals 16 residues. The V gene's germline CDR1 is MNHEY and CDR2 SVGAGI. Trimming took off 4 bases at V and 8 bases at J, with 20 bases between the two ends. CDR3 coding DNA: TGTGCCAGCAGTTTCAAAATTCGGCTGGGAGGGGAAAAACTGTTTTTT. This translates into CASSFKIRLGGEKLFF.

This clone was detected a few times. This rearrangement joins TRBV19 to TRBJ1-1; tentative D call: TRBD1 (6 bases). Trimming pared 1 base from V and 5 bases from J, leaving 14 bases between. Germline values: CDR1 LNHDA, CDR2 SQIVND (reference sequence). The CDR3 has 15 residues. For the CDR3, the DNA is TGTGCCAGTAGTATAGGGGCAGGGACAACAACTGAAGCTTTCTTT. Encoded protein: CASSIGAGTTTEAFF.

The V gene is TRBV27, the J gene TRBJ1-3; 7 positions match TRBD1. The CDR3 covers 17 residues. V gave up 5 bases and J gave up 0 bases; unmatched junction bases: 10. The germline gives CDR1 MNHEY, CDR2 SMNVEV (reference sequence). CDR3: CASSPSTGILSGNTIYF. CDR3 nucleotide sequence: TGTGCCAGCAGTCCATCGACAGGGATCCTCTCTGGAAACACCATATATTTT.

This sequence joins TRBV11-1 and TRBJ1-2; a possible D gene is TRBD1 (6 bases). The V and J ends lost 3 bases and 8 bases respectively, with 13 bases between them. This CDR3 is built from 13 residues. From germline, CDR1 is SGHAT and CDR2 FQDESV (reference sequence). In DNA form, the CDR3 reads TGTGCCAGCAGCTTTACACAGGGAAGAGGCTACACCTTC. Its translation: CASSFTQGRGYTF.

The DNA of the CDR3 is TGTGCCAGCAGCCCGACAGGGGGAGATACGCAGTATTTT. Translation gives CASSPTGGDTQYF. This chain connects TRBV7-9 to TRBJ2-3; 9 bases align to TRBD1. Germline CDR1 SEHNR, CDR2 FQNEAQ (reference sequence). Trimming removed 5 bases from V and 5 bases from J; junction bases left unmatched: 2. The CDR3 contains 13 residues.

The chain is built from TRBV7-2 and TRBJ1-2; D remains unclear. Looked up from germline, CDR1 is SGHTA and CDR2 is FQGNSA. The length of the CDR3 is 16 residues. Trimming shortened V by 10 bases and J by 2 bases, and 23 bases separated the two germline ends. The CDR3 protein is CATSKGVGIGNYGYTF. The CDR3 bases are TGTGCCACCTCGAAGGGAGTGGGGATAGGAAACTATGGCTACACCTTC.

This rearrangement joins TRBV27 to TRBJ2-5; D is tentatively TRBD1 or TRBD2 (5 bases each). CDR1 MNHEY and CDR2 SMNVEV come from the germline V gene (reference sequence). V was clipped by 0 bases and J by 1 base, with 18 bases between them. This CDR3 has 18 residues. CDR3 in amino acids: CASSLSGRGSTTQETQYF. CDR3 coding DNA: TGTGCCAGCAGTTTATCGGGCCGGGGCTCTACGACCCAAGAGACCCAGTACTTC.

The chain uses TRBV28 and TRBJ2-7; 7 positions match TRBD1. CDR1 is MDHEN, CDR2 SYDVKM, per germline. Losses at the gene ends were 5 bases for V and 7 bases for J; bases not matched to a gene: 11. CDR3 length equals 14 residues. CDR3 DNA sequence: TGTGCCAGCAGTAGGGGACAGCGCCGCTCGGAGCAGTACTTC. The encoded protein is CASSRGQRRSEQYF.

V and J are TRBV18 and TRBJ2-6; D is ambiguous. Germline values: CDR1 KGHSH, CDR2 LQKENI. Deletions cut 2 bases from V and 0 bases from J, with 14 bases between. The CDR3 extends over 18 amino acids. CDR3 in amino acids: CASSPRFMENSGANVLTF. The DNA for the CDR3 is TGTGCCAGCTCACCAAGGTTTATGGAGAACTCTGGGGCCAACGTCCTGACTTTC. The full variable domain, in which reference TRBV18 and TRBJ2-6 provide the parts outside the CDR3, is NAGVMQNPRHLVRRRGQEARLRCSPMKGHSHVYWYRQLPEEGLKFMVYLQKENIIDESGMPKERFSAEFPKEGPSILRIQQVVRGDSAAYFCASSPRFMENSGANVLTFGAGSRLTVL.

The chain links TRBV5-1 to TRBJ2-7; 9 nucleotides line up with TRBD1. The junction had 6 bases not matched to a gene; V was cut back by 3 bases and J by 2 bases. Germline V gene lookup returns CDR1 SGHRS and CDR2 YFSETQ. The CDR3 contains 15 residues. The DNA of the CDR3 is TGCGCCAGCAGCTGGGACACAGGGGGCCCCTACGAGCAGTACTTC. Amino acids: CASSWDTGGPYEQYF.

The chain employs TRBV5-6 and TRBJ2-5; 8 bases fit TRBD1. The CDR3 consists of 13 residues. From germline, CDR1 is SGHDT and CDR2 YYEEEE. The J segment lost 5 bases and the V segment lost 2 bases, leaving 2 bases of the junction unmatched. CDR3 region: CASSFDRGETQYF. CDR3 sequence (DNA): TGTGCCAGCAGCTTCGACAGGGGTGAGACCCAGTACTTC.

The V gene is TRBV9, the J gene TRBJ2-7; 7 bases are shared with TRBD1. The CDR3 length is 12 residues. Germline loops: CDR1 SGDLS, CDR2 YYNGEE. The ends lost 0 bases at V and 6 bases at J; junction bases unmatched: 0. The DNA for the CDR3 is TGTGCCAGCAGCGTAGGGACAGGCGAGCAGTACTTC. This translates into CASSVGTGEQYF.

J is TRBJ2-2 and V is TRBV7-9; unclear D gene. This CDR3 comprises 17 residues. With 5 bases removed from V and 1 base from J, the gap between germline ends came to 17 bases. Germline-derived CDR1 and CDR2 are SEHNR and FQNEAQ (reference sequence). The CDR3 loop reads CASSPEKRPGNTGELFF. CDR3 coding DNA: TGTGCCAGCAGCCCCGAGAAGAGGCCAGGGAACACCGGGGAGCTGTTTTTT.

The chain is built from TRBV5-6 and TRBJ1-2; D might be TRBD1 (6 bases). V was pared by 4 bases and J by 4 bases, with 11 bases between. Germline V gene data show CDR1 as SGHDT and CDR2 as YYEEEE. This CDR3 is 13 amino acids long. The CDR3 DNA sequence: TGTGCCAGCAGCACAGGAGGGGGCTATGGCTACACCTTC. This codes for CASSTGGGYGYTF.

This clone was counted a few times. V usage is TRBV28 and J usage is TRBJ1-2; D unresolved. The V end lost 7 bases, the J end lost 7 bases, and 16 bases lay between the germline ends. Germline assignment: CDR1 MDHEN and CDR2 SYDVKM. This CDR3 is built from 13 residues. In nucleotides, the CDR3 is TGTGCCAGCACCCCGGTGGACCTTGGTGGCTACACCTTC. This gives the protein CASTPVDLGGYTF.

V gene TRBV7-8 combines with J gene TRBJ2-3, with 12 bases matching TRBD2. The germline CDR1 and CDR2 sequences are SGHVS and FQNEAQ. V gave up 6 bases and J gave up 4 bases; unmatched junction bases: 5. There are 15 residues in the CDR3. The CDR3, as DNA: TGTGCCAGCAGGTCCCTAGCGGGAGGGCCAGATACGCAGTATTTT. It encodes CASRSLAGGPDTQYF. The complete variable domain, with remaining parts taken from reference TRBV7-8 and TRBJ2-3, reads GAGVSQSPRYKVAKRGQDVALRCDPISGHVSLFWYQQALGQGPEFLTYFQNEAQLDKSGLPSDRFFAERPEGSVSTLKIQRTQQEDSAVYLCASRSLAGGPDTQYFGPGTRLTVL.

The chain recombines TRBV29-1 with TRBJ2-5; possibly TRBD2 for D (5 bases). Trimming took off 4 bases at V and 4 bases at J, with 10 bases between the two ends. Germline CDR1 and CDR2: SQVTM and ANQGSEA. The CDR3 is 12 amino acids. In DNA, the CDR3 is TGCAGCGTTGGAGGGTTTGTAGAGACCCAGTACTTC. Protein product: CSVGGFVETQYF. The entire variable domain, with the rest obtained from reference TRBV29-1 and TRBJ2-5, is as follows: SAVISQKPSRDICQRGTSLTIQCQVDSQVTMMFWYRQQPGQSLTLIATANQGSEATYESGFVIDKFPISRPNLTFSTLTVSNMSPEDSSIYLCSVGGFVETQYFGPGTRLLVL.

This clone was counted a few times. V is TRBV18 and J is TRBJ2-7; maybe TRBD2 (5 bases). The CDR3 length is 12 residues. Germline CDR1 and CDR2: KGHSH and LQKENI. V dropped 5 bases and J dropped 2 bases, with 7 bases sitting between them. CDR3 sequence (DNA): TGTGCCAGCTCAACGGGGACCTACGAGCAGTACTTC. Translated, it gives CASSTGTYEQYF.